Below, 24 T cell receptor beta chains from the same sample are listed, as sequenced in a study of identical twins. TCRdb used MiXCR to reprocess the 5' RACE reads, holding one entry per CDR3 protein. The sample yields fewer than 550,000 distinct CDR3 sequences, about 13% seen once. Separately, the same data were catalogued under a study of yellow fever vaccine responses in identical twins.

Sequences were obtained from CD4+ T cells sorted from blood. All receptors come from a woman aged 18 to 35 in good health.

This clonotype came up many times. The gene calls are TRBV9 and TRBJ1-3; D is unresolved. The V gene lost 0 bases and the J gene lost 6 bases, with 7 bases spanning the gap. The CDR3 has 13 amino acids. CDR1 is SGDLS, CDR2 YYNGEE, per germline. The CDR3 here is CASSVAVENTIYF. In DNA, the CDR3 is TGTGCCAGCAGCGTAGCGGTGGAAAACACCATATATTTT.

This clonotype turned up a few times. V gene TRBV20-1 combines with J gene TRBJ2-7; a weak D match, TRBD2 (6 bases). The ends were cut back, 3 bases at V and 3 bases at J, with 9 bases in the middle. Germline V gene sequence: CDR1 DFQATT, CDR2 SNEGSKA (reference sequence). This CDR3 comprises 12 residues. Written as DNA, the CDR3 is TGCAGTGCTAGTGCGGGATACTACGAGCAGTACTTC. This translates into CSASAGYYEQYF.

Comment on this clonotype: A junction boundary mismatches the germline segment, possibly from a read error. This chain connects TRBV12-3 or TRBV12-4 to TRBJ2-5; 13 nucleotides line up with TRBD2. The CDR3 is 19 residues long. In DNA form, the CDR3 reads TGTGCCCGCAGTTTGAGGGCGCGACTAGCGGGAGGCTCGGAAGAGGCCCAGTACTTC. It translates to CARSLRARLAGGSEEAQYF.

The chain employs TRBV7-3 and TRBJ2-3, with a weak D call TRBD2 (5 bases). The CDR3 is made up of 15 amino acids. V was pared by 0 bases and J by 3 bases, with 10 bases between. Germline assignment: CDR1 SGHTA and CDR2 FQGTGA. CDR3 DNA: TGTGCCAGCAGCTTAACACCGGGGAAGACAGATACGCAGTATTTT. Translation: CASSLTPGKTDTQYF.

The chain combines TRBV10-3 with TRBJ2-3; D gene unclear. The germline gives CDR1 ENHRY, CDR2 SYGVKD. Trimming stripped 0 bases from V and 4 bases from J, with 5 bases between. This CDR3 comprises 13 residues. The chain's CDR3 is CAISESSPDTQYF. CDR3 coding DNA: TGTGCCATCAGTGAGTCTTCACCAGATACGCAGTATTTT.

This clonotype was observed a few times. The rearrangement uses TRBV5-6 and TRBJ1-5; the D gene is possibly TRBD1 (6 bases). Germline V gene data show CDR1 as SGHDT and CDR2 as YYEEEE. Trimming removed 1 base at V and 3 bases at J, with 8 bases between. The CDR3 is 14 amino acids. The DNA of the CDR3 is TGTGCCAGCAGCTTGACAGGGATCAATCAGCCCCAGCATTTT. Its protein is CASSLTGINQPQHF.

The chain combines TRBV20-1 with TRBJ2-1; D possibly corresponds to TRBD2 (5 bases). Germline CDR1 is DFQATT and CDR2 is SNEGSKA (reference sequence). The CDR3 runs 16 residues. V lost 0 bases to trimming and J lost 0 bases, with 12 bases between them. CDR3: CSARDRTASSYNEQFF. Written as DNA, the CDR3 is TGCAGTGCTAGAGATCGGACTGCGAGCTCCTACAATGAGCAGTTCTTC.

This clonotype was observed a handful of times. The gene calls are TRBV7-9 and TRBJ2-5; D possibly corresponds to TRBD2 (5 bases). V was pared by 5 bases and J by 9 bases, with 22 bases between. The V gene's germline CDR1 is SEHNR and CDR2 FQNEAQ (reference sequence). The CDR3 is 15 amino acids. CDR3 DNA: TGTGCCAGCAGCCCCCCTTTGCCGGCCGGGAAGGCCCAGTACTTC. The encoded protein is CASSPPLPAGKAQYF.

The gene calls are TRBV18 and TRBJ2-7, with TRBD2 identical over 7 bases. CDR3 size: 14 residues. CDR1 is KGHSH, CDR2 LQKENI, per germline. The ends lost 6 bases at V and 4 bases at J; junction bases unmatched: 9. In nucleotides, the CDR3 is TGTGCCAGCTCCCCCCAGTGGGGGGGATACGAGCAGTACTTC. Protein sequence: CASSPQWGGYEQYF.

V and J are TRBV6-4 and TRBJ2-3, with 8 bases identical to TRBD2. V lost 3 bases to trimming and J lost 5 bases; unmatched junction nucleotides: 7. CDR1 and CDR2 from the germline V gene are MRHNA and SNTAGT. The CDR3 runs to 15 residues. The CDR3 sequence is CASSDGSGGGDTQYF. CDR3 sequence (DNA): TGTGCCAGCAGTGATGGGAGCGGGGGAGGAGATACGCAGTATTTT.

V gene TRBV12-3 or TRBV12-4 combines with J gene TRBJ2-6, with D maybe TRBD2 (6 bases). The CDR3 has 13 residues. CDR3 DNA sequence: TGTGCAAGCGGGTTGAGGGGGGCCAACGTCCTGACTTTC. This codes for CASGLRGANVLTF.

This clonotype was seen a few times. The rearrangement joins TRBV20-1 to TRBJ1-1; D uncertain. The V end lost 2 bases, the J end lost 1 base, and 5 bases lay between the germline ends. Germline CDR1 DFQATT, CDR2 SNEGSKA (reference sequence). CDR3 length: 12 residues. The CDR3 region has the DNA TGCAGTGCTAGAAGAGAGAACACTGAAGCTTTCTTT. Protein product: CSARRENTEAFF.

J is TRBJ2-2 and V is TRBV29-1; D possibly corresponds to TRBD1 (6 bases). Germline V gene lookup returns CDR1 SQVTM and CDR2 ANQGSEA. CDR3 length: 14 amino acids. V lost 4 bases and J lost 1, with 10 bases in between. The CDR3 loop is CSVVGTRNTGELFF. As DNA, the CDR3 is TGCAGCGTTGTCGGGACAAGGAACACCGGGGAGCTGTTTTTT.

This clonotype was observed at least ten times. The chain is built from TRBV20-1 and TRBJ1-5, with D perhaps TRBD1 (6 bases). CDR1 DFQATT and CDR2 SNEGSKA come from the germline V gene (reference sequence). V was clipped by 1 base and J by 3 bases, with 7 bases between them. The CDR3 extends over 13 amino acids. CDR3 DNA sequence: TGCAGTGCTAGAGGGGACAACAATCAGCCCCAGCATTTT. This encodes CSARGDNNQPQHF.

This clonotype has a handful of counts. The chain recombines TRBV7-9 with TRBJ2-1; 7 bases are shared with TRBD1. The CDR3 is made up of 14 amino acids. V lost 0 bases and J lost 9; bases outside the gene matches: 5. Germline V lookup: CDR1 SEHNR, CDR2 FQNEAQ (reference sequence). This CDR3 reads CASSLAGGLSEQFF. The CDR3 DNA sequence: TGTGCCAGCAGCTTAGCAGGGGGCTTAAGTGAGCAGTTCTTC. The variable domain in full, with the rest retrieved from reference TRBV7-9 and TRBJ2-1, is DTGVSQNPRHKITKRGQNVTFRCDPISEHNRLYWYRQTLGQGPEFLTYFQNEAQLEKSRLLSDRFSAERPKGSFSTLEIQRTEQGDSAMYLCASSLAGGLSEQFFGPGTRLTVL.

The chain has TRBV5-1 and TRBJ1-2, with D possibly being TRBD1 (6 bases). From germline, CDR1 is SGHRS and CDR2 YFSETQ. The CDR3 totals 14 residues. V gave up 1 base and J gave up 3 bases, with 10 bases separating them. The DNA for the CDR3 is TGCGCCAGCAGCTTGATCGGGGGCGACTATGGCTACACCTTC. Translation gives CASSLIGGDYGYTF.

This clonotype occurred once. The junction shows a germline mismatch at one end, possibly a read error. The CDR3 region is CANSPRDTDTQYF. The DNA of the CDR3 is TGTGCCAACTCACCAAGGGACACCGATACGCAGTATTTT. V gene TRBV18 combines with J gene TRBJ2-3; possibly TRBD1 for D (6 bases). In germline, CDR1 is KGHSH, CDR2 LQKENI. This CDR3 contains 13 residues.

V gene TRBV7-2 combines with J gene TRBJ1-1, with D unclear. Germline assignment: CDR1 SGHTA and CDR2 FQGNSA. Trimming cost V 4 bases and J 0 bases, with 3 bases left between them. The CDR3 loop spans 12 amino acids. The CDR3 nucleotides read TGTGCCAGCAGCTACATGAACACTGAAGCTTTCTTT. This codes for CASSYMNTEAFF. Supplemented by reference TRBV7-2 and TRBJ1-1, the full variable domain reads GAGVSQSPSNKVTEKGKDVELRCDPISGHTALYWYRQSLGQGLEFLIYFQGNSAPDKSGLPSDRFSAERTGGSVSTLTIQRTQQEDSAVYLCASSYMNTEAFFGQGTRLTVV.

The V call is TRBV12-3 or TRBV12-4, the J call TRBJ1-2; no reliable D call. The CDR3 runs 15 residues. Trimming removed 4 bases at V and 2 bases at J, with 14 bases between. CDR3 DNA sequence: TGTGCCAGCAGTTCCCCCCGGACGGGAAACTATGGCTACACCTTC. Encoded protein: CASSSPRTGNYGYTF.

In regard to this clonotype: The germline gene is not matched at one end of the junction; a read error may be the cause. The V call is TRBV20-1, the J call TRBJ2-2; 8 bases line up with TRBD1. This CDR3 is built from 15 residues. Germline lookup yields CDR1 DFQATT and CDR2 SNEGSKA (reference sequence). The CDR3 DNA follows: TGCAGTGATAGAGATGTGGACAGGGCCACCGGGGAGCTGTTTTTT. It codes for CSDRDVDRATGELFF.

The chain recombines TRBV12-3 or TRBV12-4 with TRBJ2-7, with D unresolved. This CDR3 has 15 residues. The V and J ends lost 6 bases and 5 bases respectively, with 20 bases between them. DNA for the CDR3: TGTGCCAGCAGATCCGACCTAGGAATCTTTAACGAGCAGTACTTC. Amino acid sequence: CASRSDLGIFNEQYF.

This clonotype has just a few counts. The rearrangement links TRBV2 to TRBJ1-4; TRBD1 aligns across 7 bases. Germline CDR1 and CDR2: SNHLY and FYNNEI. This CDR3 has 16 residues. J gave up 5 bases and V 5 bases, and 11 bases lay outside the gene matches. CDR3 DNA: TGTGCCAGCAGTCCGGACAGGCAACCTATGAATGAAAAACTGTTTTTT. Residues: CASSPDRQPMNEKLFF. The full variable domain, completed using reference TRBV2 and TRBJ1-4, is EPEVTQTPSHQVTQMGQEVILRCVPISNHLYFYWYRQILGQKVEFLVSFYNNEISEKSEIFDDQFSVERPDGSNFTLKIRSTKLEDSAMYFCASSPDRQPMNEKLFFGSGTQLSVL.

This clonotype was recorded a few times. The V gene is TRBV7-2, the J gene TRBJ2-7; 7 bases fit TRBD2. V shed 2 bases and J 3 bases; nucleotides not matched to a gene: 4. The CDR3 has 14 residues. The V gene's germline CDR1 is SGHTA and CDR2 FQGNSA. The CDR3 DNA sequence: TGTGCCAGCAGCTTAAGTCTAGCGGACTACGAGCAGTACTTC. This translates into CASSLSLADYEQYF.

This rearrangement joins TRBV20-1 to TRBJ2-7; D not resolved. With 3 bases removed from V and 5 bases from J, the gap between germline ends came to 5 bases. The CDR3 consists of 10 residues. Germline V gene sequence: CDR1 DFQATT, CDR2 SNEGSKA (reference sequence). CDR3: CSASLHEQYF. CDR3 coding DNA: TGCAGTGCTAGTCTTCACGAGCAGTACTTC.